These 13 T cell receptor beta chains originate from one sample sequenced in a study of CD8+CD57+ T cells in acquired aplastic anemia. Template material for TCR beta VDJ and CDR3 profiling consisted of genomic DNA. Each CDR3 protein gets one entry after TCRdb re-called the reads with MiXCR. The table lists under 350,000 distinct CDR3 sequences, about 56% of them singletons. The sample consisted of sorted CD4+, CD8+, or CD8+CD57+ T cells (not recorded which) from PBMCs. All receptors come from a human donor with severe aplastic anemia or a healthy control (not recorded which).

This clonotype has a count of ten or more. CDR3 DNA: TGTGCCACCTCAGGGGAACAGGGGTTTGAGCAGTTCTTC. This codes for CATSGEQGFEQFF. The chain is built from TRBV6-1 and TRBJ2-1; 7 bases match TRBD1. The CDR3 is 13 amino acids. Germline V gives CDR1 MNHNS, CDR2 SASEGT. V dropped 10 bases and J dropped 9; count of bases not matched to a gene: 12.

A remark on this clonotype: This clone may be a read error of a much larger clone one base away. The rearrangement links TRBV10-2 to TRBJ2-4; 7 nucleotides agree with TRBD1. This CDR3 is built from 17 residues. The ends lost 6 bases at V and 0 bases at J; junction bases unmatched: 11. Germline V gives CDR1 WSHSY, CDR2 SAAADI. The CDR3: CASSLPGTELAKNIQYF. Here the CDR3 DNA reads TGCGCCAGCAGCCTCCCCGGGACAGAACTAGCCAAAAACATTCAGTACTTC.

The rearrangement uses TRBV7-8 and TRBJ2-6, with 10 positions matching TRBD1. J was trimmed by 1 base and V by 5 bases; bases with no gene match: 5. CDR1 and CDR2 (germline): SGHVS, FQNEAQ. The CDR3 consists of 17 residues. The CDR3 here is CASSQTGGASGANVLTF. In DNA form, the CDR3 reads TGTGCCAGCAGCCAGACAGGGGGCGCGTCTGGGGCCAACGTCCTGACTTTC.

The chain joins TRBV9 to TRBJ1-2; D is unresolved. This CDR3 spans 14 amino acids. The V end was cut by 2 bases, the J end by 6 bases, with 14 bases between. CDR1 is SGDLS, CDR2 YYNGEE, per germline. CDR3 sequence reads: CASSVGGRSDGYTF. DNA for the CDR3: TGTGCCAGCAGCGTTGGAGGCAGGTCGGATGGCTACACCTTC. Full variable domain (rest looked up from reference TRBV9 and TRBJ1-2): DSGVTQTPKHLITATGQRVTLRCSPRSGDLSVYWYQQSLDQGLQFLIQYYNGEERAKGNILERFSAQQFPDLHSELNLSSLELGDSALYFCASSVGGRSDGYTFGSGTRLTVV.

This chain's CDR3 is CASSVDGGANSPLHF. In DNA form, the CDR3 reads TGTGCCAGCAGCGTAGACGGGGGCGCAAATTCACCCCTCCACTTT. V gene TRBV7-3 combines with J gene TRBJ1-6; D perhaps matches TRBD1 (6 bases). The germline gives CDR1 SGHTA, CDR2 FQGTGA. Trimming took 5 bases from V and 7 from J, leaving 15 bases between them. CDR3 length: 15 residues.

The chain joins TRBV7-6 to TRBJ1-6; D not certain. The CDR3 is 14 amino acids. Germline CDR1 reads SGHVS; CDR2 reads FNYEAQ. V was pared by 6 bases and J by 8 bases, with 14 bases between. CDR3 sequence: CASSFGSGDSPLHF. The CDR3 nucleotides read TGTGCCAGCAGTTTCGGTAGCGGGGATTCACCCCTCCACTTT. Looking up the rest from reference TRBV7-6 and TRBJ1-6 gives the full variable domain: GAGVSQSPRYKVTKRGQDVALRCDPISGHVSLYWYRQALGQGPEFLTYFNYEAQQDKSGLPNDRFSAERPEGSISTLTIQRTEQRDSAMYRCASSFGSGDSPLHFGNGTRLTVT.

The V gene is TRBV10-3, the J gene TRBJ2-5; tentatively, D is TRBD1 or TRBD2 (6 bases each). The CDR3 length is 15 residues. The germline gives CDR1 ENHRY, CDR2 SYGVKD. Trimming shortened V by 3 bases and J by 5 bases, and 16 bases separated the two germline ends. DNA for the CDR3: TGTGCCATCAGTGAAGGGGGTACTAGCTCCGAGACCCAGTACTTC. As protein: CAISEGGTSSETQYF.

The genes are TRBV11-2 and TRBJ2-5; 9 bases agree with TRBD2. This CDR3 region has 17 residues. From germline, CDR1 is SGHAT and CDR2 FQNNGV. V lost 5 bases and J lost 4; bases outside the gene matches: 14. The CDR3 is CASSPSTSGRGGETQYF. The CDR3 DNA reads as TGTGCCAGCAGCCCTTCGACTAGCGGACGGGGGGGAGAGACCCAGTACTTC.

The table lists this clonotype with a count of one. This sequence joins TRBV7-8 and TRBJ2-7, with D uncertain. V lost 5 bases and J 2 bases, leaving 10 bases between the germline ends. The CDR3 is made up of 13 amino acids. CDR1 is SGHVS and CDR2 is FQNEAQ in the germline V gene. CDR3 bases: TGTGCCAGCAGCCCTGGCATGACCTACGAGCAGTACTTC. Its translation: CASSPGMTYEQYF.

The chain has TRBV10-2 and TRBJ2-1; 11 nucleotides align to TRBD2. The CDR3 length is 18 residues. V gave up 6 bases and J gave up 0 bases; unmatched junction bases: 10. Per the germline V gene, CDR1 is WSHSY and CDR2 is SAAADI. The CDR3 DNA follows: TGCGCCAGCAGGGGGGGACTAGCGGAACCAAGCTCCTACAATGAGCAGTTCTTC. This codes for CASRGGLAEPSSYNEQFF.

This chain connects TRBV10-3 to TRBJ1-1; 9 nucleotides agree with TRBD1. The junction had 15 bases not matched to a gene; V was cut back by 9 bases and J by 1 base. Germline-derived CDR1 and CDR2 are ENHRY and SYGVKD. The CDR3 totals 17 residues. The CDR3: CAIKGLGQGLRNTEAFF. Written as DNA, the CDR3 is TGTGCCATAAAGGGCCTGGGACAGGGACTTCGGAACACTGAAGCTTTCTTT.

The table lists this clonotype with a few counts. The V gene is TRBV7-6, the J gene TRBJ2-1, with TRBD2 matching over 8 bases. V was pared by 2 bases and J by 5 bases, with 5 bases of the junction left unmatched. Per germline, CDR1 SGHVS and CDR2 FNYEAQ. This CDR3 is 15 amino acids long. CDR3 coding DNA: TGTGCCAGCAGCTTAATAGCGGGGCACGACAATGAGCAGTTCTTC. Translated, it gives CASSLIAGHDNEQFF.

This sequence joins TRBV9 and TRBJ2-7, with D maybe TRBD1 (5 bases). Deletions cut 0 bases from V and 3 bases from J, with 10 bases between. The germline V gene has CDR1 SGDLS and CDR2 YYNGEE. The CDR3 is 14 amino acids. In nucleotides, the CDR3 is TGTGCCAGCAGCGTAGGGGGCGTAGGCTACGAGCAGTACTTC. It is translated as CASSVGGVGYEQYF.